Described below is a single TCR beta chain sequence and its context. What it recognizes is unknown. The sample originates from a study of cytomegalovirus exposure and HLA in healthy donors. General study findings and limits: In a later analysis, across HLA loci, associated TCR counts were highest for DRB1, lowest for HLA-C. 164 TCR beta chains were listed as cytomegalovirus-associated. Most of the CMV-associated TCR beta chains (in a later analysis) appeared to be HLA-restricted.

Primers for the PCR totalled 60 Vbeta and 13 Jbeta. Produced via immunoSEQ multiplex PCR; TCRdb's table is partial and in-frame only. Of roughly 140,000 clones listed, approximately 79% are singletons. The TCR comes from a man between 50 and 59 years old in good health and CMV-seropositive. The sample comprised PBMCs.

The CDR3 DNA is TGCGCCAGCAGCTTAGACAGGGGGCGGAATGGAGAGACCCAGTACTTC. This codes for CASSLDRGRNGETQYF. The V gene is TRBV5-1, the J gene TRBJ2-5; 10 nucleotides match TRBD1. This CDR3 has 16 amino acids. V was clipped by 2 bases and J by 4 bases; unmatched bases: 8. Germline CDR1 reads SGHRS; CDR2 reads YFSETQ.